The 11 T cell receptor beta chains below come from one sample, sequenced in a study of T cell clones after liver transplantation. Only in-frame clones appear in the TCRdb table, and some are missing; sequencing was by immunoSEQ multiplex PCR. The sample carries 85,000 to 130,000 clones, 75% to 85% recorded once. The source was CD4+ T cells from blood, collected before liver transplant. Receptor source: a human donor who received a liver transplant.

This clone is termed medium-sized. CDR3 residues: CASSEARRTGNQPQHF. The CDR3 DNA follows: TGTGCCAGCAGTGAAGCGAGGAGGACAGGGAATCAGCCCCAGCATTTT. V and J are TRBV6-1 and TRBJ1-5; 8 nucleotides align to TRBD1. V dropped 0 bases and J dropped 4; count of bases not matched to a gene: 5. The CDR3 contains 16 residues. In germline, CDR1 is MNHNS, CDR2 SASEGT.

This clone has only one observation. The chain joins TRBV9 to TRBJ1-5, with TRBD1 as a possible D gene (6 bases). From germline, CDR1 is SGDLS and CDR2 YYNGEE. V was pared by 0 bases and J by 6 bases, with 13 bases between. The CDR3 is 15 residues long. The chain's CDR3 is CASSVGGAKGQPQHF. In DNA form, the CDR3 reads TGTGCCAGCAGCGTAGGGGGGGCGAAGGGTCAGCCCCAGCATTTT. Supplemented by reference TRBV9 and TRBJ1-5, the full variable domain reads DSGVTQTPKHLITATGQRVTLRCSPRSGDLSVYWYQQSLDQGLQFLIQYYNGEERAKGNILERFSAQQFPDLHSELNLSSLELGDSALYFCASSVGGAKGQPQHFGDGTRLSIL.

This clone was detected only once. This sequence joins TRBV2 and TRBJ2-3, with 11 positions matching TRBD2. Trimming cost V 6 bases and J 2 bases; bases outside gene matches: 4. The CDR3 contains 15 residues. Germline V lookup: CDR1 SNHLY, CDR2 FYNNEI. Here the CDR3 DNA reads TGTGCCAGCAGGACTAGCGGGGCGGCCACAGATACGCAGTATTTT. This translates into CASRTSGAATDTQYF.

This chain joins TRBV13 and TRBJ2-7; D gene ambiguous. Between the trimmed V and J ends, which lost 6 bases and 6 bases, there was a span of 9 bases. This CDR3 spans 11 amino acids. Germline CDR1 is PRHDT and CDR2 is FYEKMQ (reference sequence). CDR3 region: CASRYLAEQYF. The DNA of the CDR3 is TGTGCCAGCAGGTACCTCGCCGAGCAGTACTTC.

This clone was recorded once. CDR3 nucleotide sequence: TGTGCCAGTAGTCCCTCCCGACTAGCGAATGAGCAGTTCTTC. This translates into CASSPSRLANEQFF. The chain has TRBV19 and TRBJ2-1; 8 positions agree with TRBD2. Trimming removed 5 bases from V and 7 bases from J; junction bases left unmatched: 7. The CDR3 consists of 14 residues. Looked up from germline, CDR1 is LNHDA and CDR2 is SQIVND (reference sequence).

The chain recombines TRBV29-1 with TRBJ2-5, with no clear D. V was cut by 2 bases and J by 9 bases, with 13 bases left in between. Germline V gene sequence: CDR1 SQVTM, CDR2 ANQGSEA. The CDR3 spans 12 residues. DNA of the CDR3: TGCAGCGTTGAAAGGGATACTAAGGCCCAGTACTTC. Protein product: CSVERDTKAQYF. Full variable domain (missing parts from reference TRBV29-1 and TRBJ2-5): SAVISQKPSRDICQRGTSLTIQCQVDSQVTMMFWYRQQPGQSLTLIATANQGSEATYESGFVIDKFPISRPNLTFSTLTVSNMSPEDSSIYLCSVERDTKAQYFGPGTRLLVL.

The chain links TRBV30 to TRBJ2-2; D is undetermined. The V end was cut by 4 bases, the J end by 6 bases, with 15 bases between. The CDR3 has 14 amino acids. Per the germline V gene, CDR1 is GTSNPN and CDR2 is SVGIG (reference sequence). In DNA, the CDR3 is TGTGCCTGGACCCCCACCGCGGTAGCCGGGGAGCTGTTTTTT. Amino acids: CAWTPTAVAGELFF.

The V and J genes are TRBV7-2 and TRBJ2-3, with 15 positions matching TRBD2. The CDR3 length is 15 residues. Unmatched junction bases numbered 8, after V lost 5 bases and J lost 11 bases. Germline CDR1 SGHTA, CDR2 FQGNSA. The DNA of the CDR3 is TGTGCCAGCAGCCTCCGGACTAGCGGGGGGGCTTTGCAGTATTTT. It translates to CASSLRTSGGALQYF.

This rearrangement joins TRBV4-2 to TRBJ1-2, with TRBD1 identical over 7 bases. CDR1 is LGHNA and CDR2 is YNFKEQ in the germline V gene. This CDR3 region has 13 residues. The ends lost 4 bases at V and 3 bases at J; junction bases unmatched: 2. CDR3 protein: CASSPQGDYGYTF. The CDR3 coding sequence is TGTGCCAGCAGCCCCCAGGGGGACTATGGCTACACCTTC.

This clone has more than one count but fewer than ten. This chain joins TRBV19 and TRBJ2-7, with 10 positions matching TRBD2. The CDR3 has 16 residues. Germline CDR1 is LNHDA and CDR2 is SQIVND (reference sequence). With 6 bases clipped from V and 2 bases from J, the junction kept 10 bases outside the gene matches. In DNA, the CDR3 is TGTGCCAGTAGCCCCCAATCTAGCGGGGGTCCCTACGAGCAGTACTTC. As protein: CASSPQSSGGPYEQYF.

This clone was found once. The rearrangement uses TRBV29-1 and TRBJ2-7; 9 nucleotides agree with TRBD1. The CDR3 runs 12 residues. The V gene end was trimmed by 5 bases and the J gene end by 5 bases; junction bases not matched to a gene: 4. Looked up from germline, CDR1 is SQVTM and CDR2 is ANQGSEA. The CDR3 DNA sequence: TGCAGCGTTACAGGGGGCCAAGACGAGCAGTACTTC. It codes for CSVTGGQDEQYF.